Listed below are T cell receptor beta chains from one sample, sequenced in a study of technical replicates of blood from a handful of donors. The table came from immunoSEQ multiplex PCR; TCRdb's copy has only in-frame clones and leaves some out. The sample holds around 100,000 clones, about 95% seen once. Sample: T cells isolated from PBMCs. The origin of the receptors is a human donor in good health. Both conserved end residues are part of each CDR3. Fields, in order: J gene, clone size, V gene, D gene, CDR3 DNA, CDR3 protein. A D gene is named only where the DNA matches it firmly. The size entry is marked missing in some rows and otherwise reads once, few, many or a size class.

j_call: TRBJ2-7
clone_size: .
v_call: TRBV7-3
d_call: TRBD2
cdr3_nt: TGTGCCAGCGGCCTCAAAGCGGGAGGAAGCCTGTACTTC
cdr3_aa: CASGLKAGGSLYF

j_call: TRBJ2-7
clone_size: .
v_call: TRBV11-2
d_call: .
cdr3_nt: TGTGCCAGCAGCCCGACTGGGTACGAGCAGTACTTC
cdr3_aa: CASSPTGYEQYF

j_call: TRBJ1-4
clone_size: .
v_call: TRBV30
d_call: .
cdr3_nt: TGTGCCTGGAGTCTTTCCGGACTGAATAATGAAAAACTGTTTTTT
cdr3_aa: CAWSLSGLNNEKLFF

j_call: TRBJ1-3
clone_size: .
v_call: TRBV6-5
d_call: .
cdr3_nt: TGTGCCAGCAGTTACGGAGGGGTTGGAAACACCATATATTTT
cdr3_aa: CASSYGGVGNTIYF

j_call: TRBJ2-2
clone_size: .
v_call: TRBV28
d_call: TRBD2
cdr3_nt: TGTGCCAGCAGGGGGACTATCGCGGACACCGGGGAGCTGTTTTTT
cdr3_aa: CASRGTIADTGELFF

j_call: TRBJ2-3
clone_size: .
v_call: TRBV11-2
d_call: .
cdr3_nt: TGTGCCAGCAGCCTCACTAGCACTCTATACACAGATACGCAGTATTTT
cdr3_aa: CASSLTSTLYTDTQYF

j_call: TRBJ2-6
clone_size: once
v_call: TRBV7-3
d_call: TRBD1
cdr3_nt: TGTGCCAGCAGCCCAGGGACAGTTCCCTCTGGGAAGGAAGCTGGGGCCAACGTCCTGACTTTC
cdr3_aa: CASSPGTVPSGKEAGANVLTF

j_call: TRBJ1-3
clone_size: .
v_call: TRBV4-1
d_call: TRBD1
cdr3_nt: TGCGCCAGCAGCCAAGGAGGACAGGGGACTAGAAACACCATATATTTT
cdr3_aa: CASSQGGQGTRNTIYF

j_call: TRBJ1-2
clone_size: once
v_call: TRBV7-2
d_call: .
cdr3_nt: TGTGCCAGCAGCTCCTCAGGGCTTGGCTACACCTTC
cdr3_aa: CASSSSGLGYTF

j_call: TRBJ1-1
clone_size: .
v_call: TRBV5-1
d_call: .
cdr3_nt: TGCGCCAGCTTCACAGAGATGAACACTGAAGCTTTCTTT
cdr3_aa: CASFTEMNTEAFF

j_call: TRBJ1-5
clone_size: .
v_call: TRBV9
d_call: TRBD1
cdr3_nt: TGTGCCAGCAGCGCCGACAGGGGAAATCAGCCCCAGCATTTT
cdr3_aa: CASSADRGNQPQHF

j_call: TRBJ2-7
clone_size: .
v_call: TRBV20-1
d_call: .
cdr3_nt: TGCAGTGCTAGAGGGACTAAACTTGAAGCTTTC
cdr3_aa: CSARGTKLEAF

j_call: TRBJ1-3
clone_size: .
v_call: TRBV28
d_call: .
cdr3_nt: TGTGCCAGCAGCGAACGACAGCGCGCTGGAAACACCATATATTTT
cdr3_aa: CASSERQRAGNTIYF

j_call: TRBJ1-4
clone_size: .
v_call: TRBV18
d_call: .
cdr3_nt: TGTGCCAGCTCACCAACGGACTCGATAAATAGCGAGAAAGAAAAACTGTTTTTT
cdr3_aa: CASSPTDSINSEKEKLFF

j_call: TRBJ2-7
clone_size: .
v_call: TRBV11-3
d_call: .
cdr3_nt: TGTGCCAGCAGCTTAGACAGGGGCGAGCAGTACTTC
cdr3_aa: CASSLDRGEQYF

j_call: TRBJ1-4
clone_size: once
v_call: TRBV30
d_call: TRBD1
cdr3_nt: TGTGCCTGGAGCCCCGACAGGGTCTATGAAAAACTGTTTTTT
cdr3_aa: CAWSPDRVYEKLFF

j_call: TRBJ1-1
clone_size: .
v_call: TRBV7-9
d_call: .
cdr3_nt: TGTGCCAGCAGCTTAGCCCAGGGTAGAGCTTTCTTT
cdr3_aa: CASSLAQGRAFF

j_call: TRBJ1-1
clone_size: .
v_call: TRBV6-5
d_call: TRBD1
cdr3_nt: TGTGCCAGCAGTAGCGCTGACAGGGGGGTTGCTGAAGCTTTCTTT
cdr3_aa: CASSSADRGVAEAFF

j_call: TRBJ2-7
clone_size: .
v_call: TRBV6-5
d_call: .
cdr3_nt: TGTGCCAGCAGTTACTCGTCCATCGGTTCTTACGAGCAGTACTTC
cdr3_aa: CASSYSSIGSYEQYF

j_call: TRBJ1-4
clone_size: .
v_call: TRBV27
d_call: TRBD1
cdr3_nt: TGTGCCAGCTCTCCATTCTACGACAGGGAACTGTTTTTT
cdr3_aa: CASSPFYDRELFF

j_call: TRBJ1-1
clone_size: .
v_call: TRBV27
d_call: .
cdr3_nt: TGTGCCAGCAGTTGGATAGGGGGTGGCGTAGCTTTCTTT
cdr3_aa: CASSWIGGGVAFF

j_call: TRBJ2-3
clone_size: .
v_call: TRBV10-3
d_call: TRBD1
cdr3_nt: TGTGCCACCCGCCCCCCAACCGGGACAGGGGTGCGTAGCACAGATACGCAGTATTTT
cdr3_aa: CATRPPTGTGVRSTDTQYF

j_call: TRBJ1-5
clone_size: .
v_call: TRBV7-2
d_call: .
cdr3_nt: TGTGCCAGCAGCTTAGCAGGGGGGGGCAATCAGCCCCAGCATTTT
cdr3_aa: CASSLAGGGNQPQHF

j_call: TRBJ2-1
clone_size: once
v_call: TRBV5-6
d_call: TRBD2
cdr3_nt: TGTGCCAGCAGTTCGCTAGCGGGAGTCTATGAGCAGTTCTTC
cdr3_aa: CASSSLAGVYEQFF

j_call: TRBJ2-7
clone_size: .
v_call: TRBV2
d_call: TRBD1
cdr3_nt: TGTGCCAGCGCCGGACAGGGCCACGAGCAGTACTTC
cdr3_aa: CASAGQGHEQYF

j_call: TRBJ1-3
clone_size: .
v_call: TRBV11-3
d_call: .
cdr3_nt: TGTGCCAGCAGCCTAGACAGGTGGGGAAACACCATATATTTT
cdr3_aa: CASSLDRWGNTIYF

j_call: TRBJ2-2
clone_size: .
v_call: TRBV2
d_call: .
cdr3_nt: TGTGCCAGCAGTGAAGCGCTTCACCTAGTCACACCCGGGGAGCTGTTTTTT
cdr3_aa: CASSEALHLVTPGELFF

j_call: TRBJ2-1
clone_size: .
v_call: TRBV7-3
d_call: .
cdr3_nt: TGTGCCAGCAGCCCGCAGGCTGGTGAGCAGTTCTTC
cdr3_aa: CASSPQAGEQFF

j_call: TRBJ2-7
clone_size: .
v_call: TRBV5-1
d_call: .
cdr3_nt: TGCGCCAGTGCCAACACCGGAGACTACGAGCAGTACTTC
cdr3_aa: CASANTGDYEQYF

j_call: TRBJ2-3
clone_size: .
v_call: TRBV7-2
d_call: .
cdr3_nt: TGTGCCAGCAGCCATTCACTTCAGCGGACCTACACAGATACGCAGTATTTT
cdr3_aa: CASSHSLQRTYTDTQYF

j_call: TRBJ1-2
clone_size: .
v_call: TRBV4-1
d_call: .
cdr3_nt: TGCGCCAGCAGCCATACCACAGGGTATGGCTACACCTTC
cdr3_aa: CASSHTTGYGYTF

j_call: TRBJ1-3
clone_size: .
v_call: TRBV19
d_call: .
cdr3_nt: TGTGCCAGTACCCAGGGTTTAACGGGAAACACCATATATTTT
cdr3_aa: CASTQGLTGNTIYF

j_call: TRBJ1-2
clone_size: .
v_call: TRBV7-2
d_call: .
cdr3_nt: TGTGCCAGCAGCTTGAAGCGATATGGCTACACCTTC
cdr3_aa: CASSLKRYGYTF

j_call: TRBJ2-1
clone_size: once
v_call: TRBV5-6
d_call: TRBD2
cdr3_nt: TGTGCCAGCAGCTCGTTGAGCGGGAGCTCCTACAATGAGCAGTTCTTC
cdr3_aa: CASSSLSGSSYNEQFF

j_call: TRBJ1-2
clone_size: .
v_call: TRBV12-5
d_call: TRBD1
cdr3_nt: TGTGCTAGTGGTTCCGGGACAGGTGCTCGGTCCTATGGCTACACCTTC
cdr3_aa: CASGSGTGARSYGYTF